This T cell receptor (beta chain) emerged from a study of T cells after yellow fever vaccination. As for the study in general: Fractions of limited cellularity were prepared by means of SMART-Seq v4 Ultra Low Input. Study results and caveats: Repertoires sorted by FACS could include abundant clonotypes that are contaminants from the bulk population. Booster samples showed a return of most primary-vaccination clones (roughly 96% CD4, approximately 88% CD8).

5'RACE template switching added a universal primer site and UMIs to TCR cDNA. TCRdb used MiXCR to reprocess the 5' RACE reads, holding one entry per CDR3 protein. The sample includes about 350,000 distinct CDR3 sequences, around an eighth of them seen just once. This clonotype showed up just a few times. Its antigen is not identified. With V trimmed by 3 bases and J by 6 bases, 6 bases remained unmatched. CDR3 size: 15 residues. The sequence derives from a man aged 18 to 35 who received the YFV17D yellow fever vaccine. J is TRBJ1-5 and V is TRBV12-3 or TRBV12-4; 9 bases fit TRBD1. Material: CD4+ T cells sorted from PBMCs, obtained 15 days after the yellow fever booster vaccination. The CDR3 DNA follows: TGTGCCAGCAGTTTGGGGACAGGGCGAAGTCAGCCCCAGCATTTT. Its translation is CASSLGTGRSQPQHF.